The present TCR beta chain was sequenced within a study of regulatory T cells in long-lasting Graves disease. Study-wide findings and caveats: Persistent disease favored TRBV28, TRBJ1-2 and TRBJ2-5.

Time point given: newly diagnosed GD, antithyroid drugs for less than 3 months. From PBMCs, RNA was extracted and then used to make the TCR library. Graves' disease diagnosis was established per American Thyroid Association guidelines. Through Arm-PCR of CDR3 regions and iRepertoire HTBI primers, TCR beta libraries were built. A single record per CDR3 protein comes from TCRdb applying MiXCR to the multiplex PCR reads. The sample lists a few hundred thousand distinct CDR3 sequences; 16% were seen once. This clonotype was recorded a few times. The antigen is not known. The CDR3 consists of 18 residues. V gave up 1 base and J gave up 1 base; unmatched junction bases: 9. Germline V gene data show CDR1 as SGHKS and CDR2 as YYEKEE (reference sequence). These data were likewise used in another study, on T cells in Graves' hyperthyroidism and ophthalmopathy. That report adds: If no ophthalmopathy progression occurred within 18 months, Graves' hyperthyroidism was stable. Ophthalmopathy was separated from stable hyperthyroidism by a 13 V-J model.

The TCR originated in a man aged 35 to 55 with Graves disease. V gene TRBV5-5 combines with J gene TRBJ1-1; 11 bases fit TRBD1. The input for sequencing was peripheral blood mononuclear cells (PBMCs), taken at new diagnosis, from a patient treated with antithyroid drugs. The CDR3 nucleotides read TGTGCCAGCAGCTTGCGGACAGGGGGCGCGAATAAGAACACTGAAGCTTTCTTT. Translation: CASSLRTGGANKNTEAFF.